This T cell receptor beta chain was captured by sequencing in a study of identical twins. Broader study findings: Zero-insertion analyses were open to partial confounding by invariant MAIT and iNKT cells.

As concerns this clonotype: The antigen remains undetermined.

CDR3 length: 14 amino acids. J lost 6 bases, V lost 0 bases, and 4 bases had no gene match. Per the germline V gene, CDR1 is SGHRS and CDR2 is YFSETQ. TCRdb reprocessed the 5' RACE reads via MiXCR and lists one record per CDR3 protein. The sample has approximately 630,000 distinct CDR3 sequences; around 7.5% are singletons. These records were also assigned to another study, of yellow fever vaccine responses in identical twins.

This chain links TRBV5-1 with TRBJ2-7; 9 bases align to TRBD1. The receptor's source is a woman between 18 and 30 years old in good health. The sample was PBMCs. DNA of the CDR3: TGCGCCAGCAGCTTGGCCGGGACAGGGCCCGAGCAGTACTTC. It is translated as CASSLAGTGPEQYF.